The present T cell receptor (beta chain) was sequenced within a study of T cell repertoires in cytomegalovirus infection. The study's findings and limits: HLA-C-restricted CMV clonotypes gave the most frequent clonotype in two of eight donors.

Via MiXCR, TCRdb re-called the reads, giving one row per CDR3 protein. The profile covers roughly 860,000 distinct CDR3 sequences, with 30% to 35% appearing a single time and roughly 12% taken by the ten largest. CDR1 MNHNS and CDR2 SASEGT come from the germline V gene. Trimming removed 1 base from V and 3 bases from J, with 12 bases in between. The CDR3 contains 15 residues. On this clonotype itself: Antigen: not known.

The sequence was obtained from a human donor in good health (CMV status not recorded). Some clones in this sample may be carry-over from other donors' samples. The chain recombines TRBV6-1 with TRBJ1-2; D perhaps matches TRBD1 (6 bases). The sample was cultured CD8+ T cells from PBMCs, taken from culture after CMV antigen stimulation. The DNA for the CDR3 is TGTGCCAGCAGTGAAGAAGGAGGGGGTGACTATGGCTACACCTTC. As protein: CASSEEGGGDYGYTF.